This T cell receptor beta chain appears in the sequencing data of a study of early T cells in non-severe SARS-CoV-2 infection. This clonotype is categorized as medium-sized. MiXCR, run by TCRdb on the 5' RACE reads, gives a single entry per CDR3 protein. The sample contains roughly 34,000 distinct CDR3 sequences, 4.5% to 5% of which appear only once. Deletions cut 3 bases from V and 6 bases from J, with 6 bases between. Germline CDR1 reads MDHEN; CDR2 reads SYDVKM. This CDR3 has 11 residues. This clonotype originated in an adult who was a healthcare worker with PCR-confirmed SARS-CoV-2 infection or an uninfected control (not recorded which). This chain connects TRBV28 to TRBJ2-7; D is unresolved. Sequenced: whole blood. The CDR3 loop is CASSFGLEQYF. In DNA form, the CDR3 reads TGTGCCAGCAGTTTTGGTCTCGAGCAGTACTTC.